This T cell receptor beta chain was recorded in a study of shared clonotypes between healthy human individuals. Overall study findings and caveats: When naive CD4 clonotypes were compared across a few donors, 4% to 5.5% were shared. What rarefaction showed was incomplete sorted-subset sequencing despite large depth.

Authors' data handling: Junction-only sequences produced by ImmunoSEQ had no quality scores, so filtering differed. TCRdb's copy holds only in-frame clones and misses some; the assay was immunoSEQ multiplex PCR. The V and J calls and clone size are taken from that table; D and trimming were inferred from the DNA. The data hold more than 900,000 clones, with roughly 74% observed a single time. CDR1 is SNHLY, CDR2 FYNNEI, per germline. V lost 8 bases, J lost 8 bases, and 24 bases lay in between. The CDR3 is made up of 15 amino acids. About this clone itself: Its antigen is undetermined.

Those who donated, Caucasian adults without exception, all lived in Nashville, Tennessee. V usage is TRBV2 and J usage is TRBJ1-2; a weak D match, TRBD1 (5 bases). This receptor was taken from a man younger than 30 in good health. Some clones in this sample may be carry-over from other donors' samples. Sequencing used memory CD4+ T cells from PBMCs. The subset here: CD45RA-negative fraction. CDR3 in DNA: TGTGCCAGCCCCAATAATCCAACCTCCGGGACGGGCTACACCTTC. Translating it yields CASPNNPTSGTGYTF. The whole variable domain, filled in from reference TRBV2 and TRBJ1-2, reads EPEVTQTPSHQVTQMGQEVILRCVPISNHLYFYWYRQILGQKVEFLVSFYNNEISEKSEIFDDQFSVERPDGSNFTLKIRSTKLEDSAMYFCASPNNPTSGTGYTFGSGTRLTVV.